A selection of T cell receptor beta chains follows, all from one sample in a study of CD8+CD57+ T cells in acquired aplastic anemia. TCRdb redid the calling of the reads with MiXCR, one entry per CDR3 protein. The sample records roughly 61,000 distinct CDR3 sequences, approximately 50% being singletons. The sequenced sample was sorted CD4+, CD8+, or CD8+CD57+ T cells (not recorded which) from PBMCs. These receptors came from a human donor with aplastic anemia. Each CDR3 is given without its conserved first and last residue.

TRBV20-1,TRBJ1-2,SARPTGGGSGYT
TRBV11-2,TRBJ2-7,ASSSSTSGGAGEQY
TRBV4-3,TRBJ2-1,ASSRNALAGGTYNEQF
TRBV29-1,TRBJ2-1,SVFLEGHEQF
TRBV7-2,TRBJ1-2,ASSLWTANYGYT
TRBV29-1,TRBJ1-3,SVAHLNTIY
TRBV20-1,TRBJ1-1,SARDPGQATYTEAF
TRBV6-5,TRBJ2-5,ASSYEGPLETQY
TRBV19,TRBJ2-5,ASSIVSRETQY
TRBV19,TRBJ1-5,ASSLLGGKQPQH